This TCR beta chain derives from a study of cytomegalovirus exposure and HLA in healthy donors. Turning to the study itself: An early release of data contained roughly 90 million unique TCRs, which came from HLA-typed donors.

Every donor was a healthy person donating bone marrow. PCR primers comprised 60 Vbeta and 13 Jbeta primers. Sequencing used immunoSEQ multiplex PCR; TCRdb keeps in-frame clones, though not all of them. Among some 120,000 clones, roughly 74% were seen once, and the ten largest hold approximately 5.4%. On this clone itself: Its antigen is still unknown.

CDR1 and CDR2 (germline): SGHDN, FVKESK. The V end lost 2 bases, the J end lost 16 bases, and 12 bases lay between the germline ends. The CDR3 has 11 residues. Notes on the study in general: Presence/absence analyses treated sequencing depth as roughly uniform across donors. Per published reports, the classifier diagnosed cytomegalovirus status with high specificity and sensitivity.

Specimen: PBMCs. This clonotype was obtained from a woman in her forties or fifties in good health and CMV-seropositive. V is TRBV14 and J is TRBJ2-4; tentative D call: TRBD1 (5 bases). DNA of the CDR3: TGTGCCAGCAGCCAACAGGGCCCGACCTACTTC. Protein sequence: CASSQQGPTYF.